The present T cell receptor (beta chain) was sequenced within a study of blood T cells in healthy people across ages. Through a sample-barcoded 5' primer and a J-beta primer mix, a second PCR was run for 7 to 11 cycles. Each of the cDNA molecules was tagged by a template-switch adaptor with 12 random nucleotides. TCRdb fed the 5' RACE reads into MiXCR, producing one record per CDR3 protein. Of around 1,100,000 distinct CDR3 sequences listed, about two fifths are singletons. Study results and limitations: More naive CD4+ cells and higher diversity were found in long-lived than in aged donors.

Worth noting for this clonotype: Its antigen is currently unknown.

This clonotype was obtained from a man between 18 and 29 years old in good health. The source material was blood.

The CDR3 DNA follows: TGTGCCGGGGATCTGAATGGGAATGAGCAGTTCTTC. Translation: CAGDLNGNEQFF. V usage is TRBV7-9 and J usage is TRBJ2-1; no definite D call. This CDR3 is built from 12 residues. Between the trimmed V and J ends, which lost 11 bases and 7 bases, there was a span of 15 bases. Looked up from germline, CDR1 is SEHNR and CDR2 is FQNEAQ (reference sequence).